This TCR beta chain was observed in a study of response to subunit inactivated influenza vaccine. Study-level points and caveats: With each seasonal influenza vaccination, the authors suggested, few new T cells are recruited.

This CDR3 is 13 amino acids long. V shed 6 bases, J shed 4 bases, and the junction held 2 bases outside the gene matches. Germline V gene sequence: CDR1 SNHLY, CDR2 FYNNEI. TCRdb processed the RT-PCR reads anew with MiXCR; each CDR3 protein has one entry. The repertoire holds hundreds of thousands of distinct CDR3 sequences, with roughly 14% as singletons. On this clonotype: Antigen specificity is unknown.

The source material was PBMCs from blood, sampled around 15 days before vaccination. The chain combines TRBV2 with TRBJ2-2; TRBD1 agrees at 7 bases. The clonotype comes from a man over 45 who received an inactivated influenza vaccine. The CDR3 loop reads CASRYRGTGELFF. CDR3 sequence (DNA): TGTGCCAGCAGATACAGGGGCACCGGGGAGCTGTTTTTT.